The clone carrying this T cell receptor (beta chain) occurred once. This record comes from a study of blood T cell repertoires in COVID-19. Looking at the study overall: The cDNA or gDNA used as material had been derived from T cells, B-cell-depleted T cells, or PBMCs.

Deletions cut 2 bases from V and 4 bases from J, with 14 bases between. The CDR3 runs 15 residues. Germline CDR1 is KGHSH and CDR2 is LQKENI. As originally analysed: Amplifying reference gene primers gave estimates of nucleated cell counts. Sequencing was performed with immunoSEQ multiplex PCR; in TCRdb, only in-frame clones are kept and a portion is missing. The DNA was the basis for D and trimming; V, J and clone size are from that table. The table lists over 200,000 clones, about 91% of them singletons. Sequenced sample: PBMCs or T cells enriched from blood (not recorded which). The chain carries TRBV18 and TRBJ2-5; D might be TRBD2 (6 bases). The TCR was taken from a man aged 18 to 30 with acute COVID-19. The CDR3 bases are TGTGCCAGCTCACCAAGTGTACGGGAGTTAGAGACCCAGTACTTC. Its protein product is CASSPSVRELETQYF.